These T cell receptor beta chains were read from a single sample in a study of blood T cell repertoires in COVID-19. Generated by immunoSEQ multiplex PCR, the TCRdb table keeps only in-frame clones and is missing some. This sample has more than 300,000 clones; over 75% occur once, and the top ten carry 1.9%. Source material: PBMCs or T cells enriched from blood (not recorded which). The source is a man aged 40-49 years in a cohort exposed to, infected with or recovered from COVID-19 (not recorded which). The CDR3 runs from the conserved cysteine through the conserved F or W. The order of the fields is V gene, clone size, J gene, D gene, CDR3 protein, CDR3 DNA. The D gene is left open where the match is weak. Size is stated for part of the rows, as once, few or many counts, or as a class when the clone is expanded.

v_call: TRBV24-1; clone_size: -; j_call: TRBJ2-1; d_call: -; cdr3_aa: CATSEHPSARTYNEQFF; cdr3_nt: TGTGCCACCAGTGAGCACCCTAGCGCTCGTACCTACAATGAGCAGTTCTTC
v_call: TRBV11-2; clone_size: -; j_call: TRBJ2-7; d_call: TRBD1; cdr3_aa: CASCLDPGQAYEQYF; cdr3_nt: TGTGCCAGCTGTTTAGATCCGGGACAGGCCTACGAGCAGTACTTC
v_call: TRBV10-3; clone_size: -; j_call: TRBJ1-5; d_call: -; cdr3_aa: CAISPAGKFQPQHF; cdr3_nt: TGTGCCATCAGCCCTGCCGGGAAATTCCAGCCCCAGCATTTT
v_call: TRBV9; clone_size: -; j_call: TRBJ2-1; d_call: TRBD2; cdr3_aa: CASSVPSGRASNEQFF; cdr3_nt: TGTGCCAGCAGCGTACCGAGCGGGAGGGCAAGCAATGAGCAGTTCTTC
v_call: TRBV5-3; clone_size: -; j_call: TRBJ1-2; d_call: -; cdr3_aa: CARSLAITRGGYGYTF; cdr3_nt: TGTGCCAGAAGCTTGGCTATCACTCGGGGAGGCTATGGCTACACCTTC
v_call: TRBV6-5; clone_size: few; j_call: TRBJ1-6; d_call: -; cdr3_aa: CASSQNRNSPLHF; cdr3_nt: TGTGCCAGCAGCCAAAACAGGAATTCACCCCTCCACTTT
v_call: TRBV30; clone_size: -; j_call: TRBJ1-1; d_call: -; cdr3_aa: CAWSGGTNTEAFF; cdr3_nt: TGTGCCTGGAGTGGGGGGACTAACACTGAAGCTTTCTTT
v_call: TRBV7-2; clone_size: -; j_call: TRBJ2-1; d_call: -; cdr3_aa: CASSLVGVSNNEQFF; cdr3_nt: TGTGCCAGCAGCTTAGTCGGTGTGTCAAACAATGAGCAGTTCTTC
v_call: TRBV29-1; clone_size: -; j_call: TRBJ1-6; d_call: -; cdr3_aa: CSVVTSAGSPLHF; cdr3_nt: TGCAGCGTTGTAACATCAGCGGGATCACCCCTCCACTTT
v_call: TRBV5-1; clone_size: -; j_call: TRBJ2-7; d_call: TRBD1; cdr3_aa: CASSIRQGAGEQYF; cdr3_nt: TGCGCCAGCAGCATACGACAGGGGGCTGGCGAGCAGTACTTC
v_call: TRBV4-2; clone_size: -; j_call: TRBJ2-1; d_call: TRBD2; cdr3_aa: CASSQGTSGGGNEQFF; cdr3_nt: TGTGCCAGCAGCCAGGGCACTAGCGGAGGGGGTAATGAGCAGTTCTTC
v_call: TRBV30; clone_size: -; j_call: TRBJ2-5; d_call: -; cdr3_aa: CAWSVGGGNQETQYF; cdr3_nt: TGTGCCTGGAGTGTAGGCGGCGGAAACCAAGAGACCCAGTACTTC
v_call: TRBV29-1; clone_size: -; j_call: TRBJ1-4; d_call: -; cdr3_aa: CSVPQRYNEKLFF; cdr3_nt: TGCAGCGTACCGCAGAGGTATAATGAAAAACTGTTTTTT
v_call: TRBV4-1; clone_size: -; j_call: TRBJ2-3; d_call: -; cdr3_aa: CASSQDPGAISRGRDTQYF; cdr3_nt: TGCGCCAGCAGCCAAGACCCGGGTGCGATCTCGCGCGGAAGGGATACGCAGTATTTT
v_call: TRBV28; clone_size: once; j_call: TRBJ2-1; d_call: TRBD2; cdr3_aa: CASSFFGTSSHEQFF; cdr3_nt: TGTGCCAGCAGTTTTTTCGGGACTAGTTCCCATGAGCAGTTCTTC
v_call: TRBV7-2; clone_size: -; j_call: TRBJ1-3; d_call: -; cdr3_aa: CASSRQTGSTIYF; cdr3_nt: TGTGCCAGCAGCCGACAGACCGGGAGCACCATATATTTT
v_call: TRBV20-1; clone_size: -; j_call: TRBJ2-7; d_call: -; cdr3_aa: CSVQKSYEQYF; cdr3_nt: TGCAGTGTCCAGAAGTCCTACGAGCAGTACTTC
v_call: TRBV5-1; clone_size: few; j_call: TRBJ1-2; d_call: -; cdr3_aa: CASSLAAGTNYGYTF; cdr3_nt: TGCGCCAGCAGCTTGGCGGCAGGGACTAACTATGGCTACACCTTC